This T cell receptor (beta chain) emerged from a study of T cell repertoires in aging, cancer and after chemotherapy (dated by TCRdb to between 2019 and 2020). Regarding the complete study: The donors fell into six age groups ranging from 30 or younger to 70 or older, and each group had at least three individuals. Healthy donor control TCR repertoires were recorded over several months to years and showed clear clonal overlap across re-sampling. To look at immunoaging and at how T cells reconstitute after chemotherapy, the study profiled TCR beta repertoires in peripheral blood from both healthy donors and cancer patients. Alongside some 96 healthy donors serving as a reference group, the cohort included approximately 220 cancer patients, of whom roughly 92 had hematological cancers and 120 to 130 had solid cancers. Roughly 9 million TCR reads were contained in the full dataset. General findings and caveats noted by the study authors: An increase in median generation probability over the chemotherapy interval was observed in both cancer cohorts, suggesting that the repertoire was reconstituted through rebound thymic output. Compared with age-matched healthy donors, untreated patients with either hematological or solid cancers had significantly lower TCR diversity in the blood along with higher clonality. The authors noted that the repertoire data do not allow conclusions about immunological memory after chemotherapy. In healthy donors, the decline in TCR diversity with age was mainly due to loss of richness, whereas in cancer patients loss of evenness also played a role.

Genomic DNA extracted from peripheral blood, rather than sorted cells or RNA, was used as the source for amplification of TCR beta rearrangements. On this clonotype: Its antigen is not yet known. It has no much larger one-base neighbor in the sample; base qualities were not kept.

Rearranged TRB sequences spanning V, D and J segments were amplified in a multiplex touch-down PCR with a mixed TRB-A/B primer pool. Illumina adapters and sample indices were attached to the amplicons through two consecutive PCR reactions run with Phusion HS II polymerase. Amplicons were gel-purified with the NucleoSpin Gel and PCR Clean-up kit, then checked with Qubit and an Agilent 2100 Bioanalyzer. Sequencing of the libraries was done on an Illumina MiSeq with paired-end, single-indexed 600-cycle runs. For the original study's pipeline: MiXCR versions 2.12 and 3.0.5 were used to process the TRB sequences. Each unique CDR3 nucleotide sequence counted as one clone, and only productive sequences with at least two reads were retained. Repertoire metrics included Shannon diversity, evenness, clonality (one minus evenness), and alpha-parameterized diversity profiles from alpha 0 to 5. The IGoR algorithm was used to calculate generation probabilities of clones in the paired pre- and post-chemotherapy samples. Starting from the raw public reads, TCRdb applied fastp trimming at Q25, assembled clones with MiXCR and retained in-frame beta chains. Identical CDR3 proteins give one entry, which carries the most common genes and DNA. For this entry, the V and J calls and clone size follow TCRdb and not the study's own pipeline. The sample table contains more than 10,000 distinct CDR3 sequences; only one count was recorded for about 25% of them. The ten most abundant clones make up around half of the sample.

The specimen was blood. The sequence was obtained from a human donor in good health.

The DNA sequence is TGTGCCATCAGTGAGACAGCAGATACAGGACAGGAGGCTAAAGAGACCCAGTACTTC. This gives the protein CAISETADTGQEAKETQYF. In this chain, TRBV10-3 is recombined with TRBJ2-5; 7 junctional bases match TRBD1. V lost 2 bases and J lost 3 bases, and the count of bases not matched to a germline gene is 18. The CDR3, from cysteine to phenylalanine, totals 19 residues. The read is trimmed to its CDR3 DNA, 57 bases read in frame from base 1. Sequences ENHRY (CDR1) and SYGVKD (CDR2) are obtained from the germline V gene.